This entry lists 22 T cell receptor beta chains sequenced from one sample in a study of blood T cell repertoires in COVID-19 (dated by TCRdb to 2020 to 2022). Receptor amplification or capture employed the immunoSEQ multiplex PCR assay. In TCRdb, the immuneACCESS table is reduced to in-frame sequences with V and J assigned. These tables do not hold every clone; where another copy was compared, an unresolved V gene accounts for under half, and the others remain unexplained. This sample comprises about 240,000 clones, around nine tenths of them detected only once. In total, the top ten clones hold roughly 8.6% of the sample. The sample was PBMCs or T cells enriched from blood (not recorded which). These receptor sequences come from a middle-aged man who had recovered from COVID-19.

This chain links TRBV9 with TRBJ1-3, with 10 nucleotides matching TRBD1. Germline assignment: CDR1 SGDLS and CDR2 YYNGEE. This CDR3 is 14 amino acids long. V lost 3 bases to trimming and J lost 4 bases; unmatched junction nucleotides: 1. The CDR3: CASSETGGGNTIYF. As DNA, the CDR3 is TGTGCCAGCAGCGAGACAGGGGGCGGAAACACCATATATTTT.

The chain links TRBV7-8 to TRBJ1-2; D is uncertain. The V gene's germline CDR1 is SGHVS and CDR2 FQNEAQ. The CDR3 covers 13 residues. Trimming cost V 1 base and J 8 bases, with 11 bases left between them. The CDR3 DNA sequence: TGTGCCAGCAGCTTAGGGCACCCCCTGGGCTACACCTTC. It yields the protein CASSLGHPLGYTF.

CDR3 coding DNA: TGTGCCAGCAGCTCCCGGGACAGGGGCTACGAGCAGTACTTC. This encodes CASSSRDRGYEQYF. This chain joins TRBV7-2 and TRBJ2-7, with TRBD1 matching 10 bases. J lost 3 bases, V lost 4 bases, and 3 bases had no gene match. CDR1 and CDR2 from the germline V gene are SGHTA and FQGNSA. The CDR3 consists of 14 residues.

The CDR3 loop reads CASSLEGQGAGTDTQYF. CDR3 nucleotide sequence: TGCGCCAGCAGCTTGGAGGGACAGGGGGCCGGCACAGATACGCAGTATTTT. The chain combines TRBV5-1 with TRBJ2-3, with 12 bases aligning to TRBD1. Germline-derived CDR1 and CDR2 are SGHRS and YFSETQ. The trim removed 0 bases at V and 1 base at J, leaving 3 bases unmatched. The CDR3 covers 17 residues. The full variable domain, in which reference TRBV5-1 and TRBJ2-3 provide the parts outside the CDR3, is KAGVTQTPRYLIKTRGQQVTLSCSPISGHRSVSWYQQTPGQGLQFLFEYFSETQRNKGNFPGRFSGRQFSNSRSEMNVSTLELGDSALYLCASSLEGQGAGTDTQYFGPGTRLTVL.

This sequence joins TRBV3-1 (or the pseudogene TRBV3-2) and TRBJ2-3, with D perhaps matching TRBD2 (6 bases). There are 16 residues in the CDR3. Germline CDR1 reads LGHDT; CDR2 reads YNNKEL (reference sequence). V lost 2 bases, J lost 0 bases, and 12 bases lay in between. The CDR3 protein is CASSQLTSPSTDTQYF. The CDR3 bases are TGTGCCAGCAGCCAATTGACTAGTCCGAGCACAGATACGCAGTATTTT.

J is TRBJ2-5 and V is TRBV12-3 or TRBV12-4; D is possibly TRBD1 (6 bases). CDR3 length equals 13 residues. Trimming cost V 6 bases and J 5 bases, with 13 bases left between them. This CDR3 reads CASRVQGRETQYF. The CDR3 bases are TGTGCCAGCAGAGTACAGGGTCGGGAGACCCAGTACTTC.

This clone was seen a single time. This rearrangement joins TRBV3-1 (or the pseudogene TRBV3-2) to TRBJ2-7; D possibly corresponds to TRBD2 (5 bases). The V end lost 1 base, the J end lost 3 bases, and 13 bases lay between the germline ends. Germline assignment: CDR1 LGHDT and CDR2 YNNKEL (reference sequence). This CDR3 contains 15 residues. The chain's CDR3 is CASSQATGDYYEQYF. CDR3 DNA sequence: TGTGCCAGCAGCCAAGCGACCGGGGATTACTACGAGCAGTACTTC.

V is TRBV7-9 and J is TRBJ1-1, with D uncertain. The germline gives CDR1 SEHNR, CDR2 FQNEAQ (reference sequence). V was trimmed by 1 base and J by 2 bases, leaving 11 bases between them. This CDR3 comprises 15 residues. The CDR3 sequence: CASSLGGAANTEAFF. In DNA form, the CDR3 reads TGTGCCAGCAGCTTAGGGGGAGCGGCAAACACTGAAGCTTTCTTT.

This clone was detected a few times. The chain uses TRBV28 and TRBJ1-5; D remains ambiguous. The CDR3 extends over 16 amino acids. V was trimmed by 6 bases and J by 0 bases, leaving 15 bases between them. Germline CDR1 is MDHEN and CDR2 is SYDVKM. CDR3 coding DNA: TGTGCCAGCAGCCGCCTCACAAGACATAGCAATCAGCCCCAGCATTTT. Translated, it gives CASSRLTRHSNQPQHF.

The CDR3 DNA reads TGTGCCAGCAGTTTACGTGAAAAACTGTTTTTT. Its translation is CASSLREKLFF. The chain links TRBV28 to TRBJ1-4; D uncertain. Germline V gene lookup returns CDR1 MDHEN and CDR2 SYDVKM. Trimming cost V 2 bases and J 7 bases, with 2 bases left between them. CDR3 size: 11 residues.

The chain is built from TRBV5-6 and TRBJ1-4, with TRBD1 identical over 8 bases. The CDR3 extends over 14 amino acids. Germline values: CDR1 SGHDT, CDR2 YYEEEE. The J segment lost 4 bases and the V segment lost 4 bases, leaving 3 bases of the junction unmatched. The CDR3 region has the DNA TGTGCCAGCAGCGCACAGGGGGATAATGAAAAACTGTTTTTT. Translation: CASSAQGDNEKLFF.

CDR3 region: CASGGQDADTQYF. The CDR3 nucleotides read TGTGCCAGCGGCGGACAGGACGCAGATACGCAGTATTTT. The chain joins TRBV14 to TRBJ2-3; 7 positions agree with TRBD1. The CDR3 covers 13 residues. Germline CDR1 and CDR2: SGHDN and FVKESK. With V trimmed by 8 bases and J by 4 bases, 6 bases remained unmatched.

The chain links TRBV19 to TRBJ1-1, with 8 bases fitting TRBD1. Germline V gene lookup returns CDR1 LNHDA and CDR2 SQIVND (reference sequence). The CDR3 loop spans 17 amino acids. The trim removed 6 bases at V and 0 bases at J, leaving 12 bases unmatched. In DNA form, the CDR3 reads TGTGCCAGTAGGACCCCGGGACAGGTCTCCCTGAACACTGAAGCTTTCTTT. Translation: CASRTPGQVSLNTEAFF.

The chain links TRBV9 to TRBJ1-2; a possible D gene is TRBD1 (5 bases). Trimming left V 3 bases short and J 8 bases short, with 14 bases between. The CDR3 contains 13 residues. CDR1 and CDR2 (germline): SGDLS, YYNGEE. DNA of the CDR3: TGTGCCAGCAGCGGTCAGGGAGGGACGGGCTACACCTTC. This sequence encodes CASSGQGGTGYTF.

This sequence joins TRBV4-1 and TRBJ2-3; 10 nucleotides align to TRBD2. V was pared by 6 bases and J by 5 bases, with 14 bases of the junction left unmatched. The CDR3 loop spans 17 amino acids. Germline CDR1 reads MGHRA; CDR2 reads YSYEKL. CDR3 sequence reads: CASRHGAQRGGKDTQYF. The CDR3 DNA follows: TGCGCCAGCAGGCACGGGGCACAGCGGGGGGGCAAAGATACGCAGTATTTT.

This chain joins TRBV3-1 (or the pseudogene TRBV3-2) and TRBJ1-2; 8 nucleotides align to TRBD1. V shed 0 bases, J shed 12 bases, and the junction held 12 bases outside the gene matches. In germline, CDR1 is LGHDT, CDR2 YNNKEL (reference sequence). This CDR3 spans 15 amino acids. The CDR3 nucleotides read TGTGCCAGCAGCCAAGATCTTGCAGGGGGCAAAGGTAACACCTTC. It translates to CASSQDLAGGKGNTF.

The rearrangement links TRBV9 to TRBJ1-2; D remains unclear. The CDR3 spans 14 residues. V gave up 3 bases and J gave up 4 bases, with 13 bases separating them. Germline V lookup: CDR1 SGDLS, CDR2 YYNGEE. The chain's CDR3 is CASSGPRGSYGYTF. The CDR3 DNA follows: TGTGCCAGCAGCGGACCAAGAGGGAGCTATGGCTACACCTTC. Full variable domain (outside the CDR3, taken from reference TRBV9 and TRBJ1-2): DSGVTQTPKHLITATGQRVTLRCSPRSGDLSVYWYQQSLDQGLQFLIQYYNGEERAKGNILERFSAQQFPDLHSELNLSSLELGDSALYFCASSGPRGSYGYTFGSGTRLTVV.

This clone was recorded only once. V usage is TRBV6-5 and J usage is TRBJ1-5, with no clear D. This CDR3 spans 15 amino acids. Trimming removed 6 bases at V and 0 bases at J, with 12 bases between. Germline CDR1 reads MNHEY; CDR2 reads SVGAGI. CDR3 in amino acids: CASSRVEGSNQPQHF. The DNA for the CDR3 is TGTGCCAGCAGCCGAGTGGAGGGTAGCAATCAGCCCCAGCATTTT.

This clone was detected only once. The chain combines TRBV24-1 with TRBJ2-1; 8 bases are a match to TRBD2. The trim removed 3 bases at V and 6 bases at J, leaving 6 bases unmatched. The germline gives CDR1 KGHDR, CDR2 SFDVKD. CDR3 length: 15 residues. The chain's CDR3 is CATSDGIAGFNEQFF. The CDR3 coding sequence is TGTGCCACCAGTGATGGAATAGCGGGATTCAATGAGCAGTTCTTC.

The CDR3 bases are TGCGCCAGCAGCCGAAGCGGGGATACGCAGTATTTT. Protein: CASSRSGDTQYF. The rearrangement uses TRBV4-1 and TRBJ2-3; D might be TRBD2 (6 bases). This CDR3 has 12 residues. With 4 bases removed from V and 6 bases from J, the gap between germline ends came to 8 bases. The germline V gene has CDR1 MGHRA and CDR2 YSYEKL.

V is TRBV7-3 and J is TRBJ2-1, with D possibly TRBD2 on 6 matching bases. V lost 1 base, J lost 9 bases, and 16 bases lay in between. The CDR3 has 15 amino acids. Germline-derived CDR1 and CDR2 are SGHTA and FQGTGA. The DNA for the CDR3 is TGTGCCAGCAGCTTAAACGCGGGGCCCTTTAGTGAGCAGTTCTTC. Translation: CASSLNAGPFSEQFF. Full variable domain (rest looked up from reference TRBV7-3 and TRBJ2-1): GAGVSQTPSNKVTEKGKYVELRCDPISGHTALYWYRQSLGQGPEFLIYFQGTGAADDSGLPNDRFFAVRPEGSVSTLKIQRTERGDSAVYLCASSLNAGPFSEQFFGPGTRLTVL.

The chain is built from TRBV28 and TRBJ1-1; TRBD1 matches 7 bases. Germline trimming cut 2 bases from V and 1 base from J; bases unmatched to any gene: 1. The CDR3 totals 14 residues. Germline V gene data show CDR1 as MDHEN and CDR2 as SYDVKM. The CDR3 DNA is TGTGCCAGCAGTTTAGGGACAGCGAACACTGAAGCTTTCTTT. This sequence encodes CASSLGTANTEAFF.